These 20 T cell receptor beta chains came from one sample sequenced in a study of T cells in Graves' hyperthyroidism and ophthalmopathy. Researchers took RNA transcripts and amplified the TCR beta CDR3 regions from them. The HTBI primer set served for first-round RT-PCR of the TCR CDR3. One entry per CDR3 protein, called by TCRdb with MiXCR from the multiplex PCR reads. Here the sample spans hundreds of thousands of distinct CDR3 sequences, 45% being singletons. Sequenced: peripheral blood or thyroid tissue (not recorded which). The receptors here all came from an adult man with Graves' disease, either hyperthyroidism or ophthalmopathy (not recorded which).

With respect to this clonotype: This CDR3 fails to terminate in the conserved phenylalanine or tryptophan, so it likely reflects a read error. It is unclear where the CDR3 begins or ends on the DNA, so no DNA is shown, and the CDR3 is as TCRdb lists it. The chain recombines TRBV2 with TRBJ2-2; the table names TRBD1, a call not compared with the DNA. Germline CDR1 is SNHLY and CDR2 is FYNNEI. The CDR3 contains 8 residues when both ends are counted. Here the CDR3 reads CASSVAGP.

This clonotype was seen only a few times. The rearrangement links TRBV7-2 to TRBJ1-1; weak D call: TRBD1 (5 bases). Trimming pared 5 bases from V and 6 bases from J, leaving 13 bases between. Germline loops: CDR1 SGHTA, CDR2 FQGNSA. The CDR3 is 13 residues long. This CDR3 is CASSQRGRAEAFF. The CDR3 DNA reads TGTGCCAGCAGCCAAAGGGGTAGGGCTGAAGCTTTCTTT. The full variable domain, its missing parts supplied by reference TRBV7-2 and TRBJ1-1, is GAGVSQSPSNKVTEKGKDVELRCDPISGHTALYWYRQSLGQGLEFLIYFQGNSAPDKSGLPSDRFSAERTGGSVSTLTIQRTQQEDSAVYLCASSQRGRAEAFFGQGTRLTVV.

The chain recombines TRBV5-1 with TRBJ1-2; the match to TRBD1 covers 7 bases. J was trimmed by 4 bases and V by 4 bases; bases with no gene match: 16. The CDR3 spans 17 residues. From germline, CDR1 is SGHRS and CDR2 YFSETQ. CDR3 residues: CASSVGRLRTGVYGYTF. CDR3 in DNA: TGCGCCAGCAGCGTTGGACGACTACGGACAGGTGTCTATGGCTACACCTTC. Based on the CDR3 plus reference TRBV5-1 and TRBJ1-2, the full variable domain is KAGVTQTPRYLIKTRGQQVTLSCSPISGHRSVSWYQQTPGQGLQFLFEYFSETQRNKGNFPGRFSGRQFSNSRSEMNVSTLELGDSALYLCASSVGRLRTGVYGYTFGSGTRLTVV.

V usage is TRBV19 and J usage is TRBJ2-5; 9 nucleotides line up with TRBD1. The CDR3 loop spans 15 amino acids. Germline V lookup: CDR1 LNHDA, CDR2 SQIVND (reference sequence). V dropped 4 bases and J dropped 9; count of bases not matched to a gene: 12. The CDR3 sequence is CASSKGQGLNQPQYF. The CDR3 coding sequence is TGTGCCAGTAGTAAAGGACAGGGGCTTAATCAGCCCCAGTACTTC.

Turning to this clonotype: A much larger clone is a single base away; this may be a read error. The CDR3 nucleotides read TGTGCCAGCAGACCGGGACACGCCTACGAGCAGTACTTC. The encoded protein is CASRPGHAYEQYF. The J gene is TRBJ2-7, the V gene TRBV6-9; D might be TRBD1 (6 bases). Trimming pared 6 bases from V and 2 bases from J, leaving 11 bases between. Germline V gene data show CDR1 as MNHGY and CDR2 as SVAAGI. The CDR3 covers 13 residues.

This chain joins TRBV19 and TRBJ1-1; D call uncertain. The CDR3 spans 12 residues. V was trimmed by 10 bases and J by 0 bases, leaving 9 bases between them. CDR1 is LNHDA, CDR2 SQIVND, per germline (reference sequence). The CDR3 bases are TGTGCCACCACTCGAATGAACACTGAAGCTTTCTTT. It is translated as CATTRMNTEAFF.

This clonotype was detected ten times or more. This chain joins TRBV7-9 and TRBJ2-2; TRBD1 or TRBD2 may be the D gene (5 bases each). Germline CDR1 reads SEHNR; CDR2 reads FQNEAQ (reference sequence). V was pared by 4 bases and J by 2 bases, with 11 bases between. This CDR3 region has 15 residues. CDR3 coding DNA: TGTGCCAGCAGCTCCCGGGACGGAAACACCGGGGAGCTGTTTTTT. Translation gives CASSSRDGNTGELFF.

This clonotype was counted ten times or more. This rearrangement joins TRBV7-2 to TRBJ2-5; the D is unclear. The CDR3 runs to 14 residues. V was pared by 1 base and J by 2 bases, with 8 bases between. Germline V CDR1 and CDR2: SGHTA, FQGNSA. The CDR3 nucleotides read TGTGCCAGCAGCTTAGGGCTGGGGCAAGAGACCCAGTACTTC. Protein sequence: CASSLGLGQETQYF.

This chain uses TRBV6-6 with TRBJ1-5; D unclear. This CDR3 has 15 residues. V lost 6 bases and J lost 2, with 14 bases in between. Germline CDR1 is MNHNY and CDR2 is SVGAGI (reference sequence). The DNA for the CDR3 is TGTGCCAGCAGCGTTCCCCCCGACGGCAATCAGCCCCAGCATTTT. Protein product: CASSVPPDGNQPQHF.

As for this clonotype: The CDR3 does not close with the conserved phenylalanine or tryptophan, likely indicating a read error. The rearrangement joins TRBV20-1 to TRBJ2-5; 10 bases fit TRBD2. The trim removed 1 base at V and 1 base at J, leaving 0 bases unmatched. CDR1 and CDR2 (germline): DFQATT, SNEGSKA (reference sequence). CDR3 size: 14 residues. CDR3 DNA sequence: TGCAGTGCTAGAGCTAGCGGGGGCCAAGAGACCCAGTACCTC. As protein: CSARASGGQETQYL.

The table lists this clonotype with a few counts. The V gene is TRBV11-2, the J gene TRBJ1-3; D uncertain. The CDR3 totals 14 residues. V shed 3 bases and J shed 1 base, with 7 bases lying between them. Germline V gene lookup returns CDR1 SGHAT and CDR2 FQNNGV. The CDR3 loop is CASSLGRSGNTIYF. CDR3 bases: TGTGCCAGCAGCTTGGGAAGGTCTGGAAACACCATATATTTT.

CDR3 sequence: CSVVGLGSGGYTF. CDR3 nucleotide sequence: TGCAGCGTTGTCGGGCTGGGAAGCGGTGGCTACACCTTC. V gene TRBV29-1 combines with J gene TRBJ1-2; D is ambiguous. The CDR3 is 13 amino acids. Germline V gene sequence: CDR1 SQVTM, CDR2 ANQGSEA. V lost 4 bases and J 7 bases, leaving 16 bases between the germline ends.

Points on this clonotype: A far more abundant clone sits one base away, making this likely a read error. The chain recombines TRBV7-9 with TRBJ1-1; possible D gene TRBD1, 5 bases. The CDR3 extends over 12 amino acids. In germline, CDR1 is SEHNR, CDR2 FQNEAQ (reference sequence). The CDR3 spells CASSLRGTEALF. In DNA, the CDR3 is TGTGCCAGCAGCTTGAGGGGTACTGAAGCTCTCTTT.

This clonotype was seen many times. The chain has TRBV19 and TRBJ1-6, with D hard to call. Deletions cut 6 bases from V and 9 bases from J, with 9 bases between. Germline-derived CDR1 and CDR2 are LNHDA and SQIVND (reference sequence). The CDR3 extends over 12 amino acids. CDR3 protein: CASSRGLSPLHF. Here the CDR3 DNA reads TGTGCCAGTAGCAGAGGCCTTTCACCCCTCCACTTT.

This clonotype has just a few counts. This may be a read error, as it is one base from a much larger clone. CDR3: CASSEQGTYGYTF. The DNA for the CDR3 is TGTGCCAGCAGTGAACAGGGGACCTATGGCTACACCTTC. This chain uses TRBV2 with TRBJ1-2; tentatively, D is TRBD1 (6 bases). Trimming pared 2 bases from V and 4 bases from J, leaving 8 bases between. CDR3 length: 13 residues. Germline V lookup: CDR1 SNHLY, CDR2 FYNNEI.

On this clonotype itself: Sequence at one end of the junction differs from germline and may be a read error. V is TRBV7-9 and J is TRBJ1-6; D gene uncertain. The CDR3 spans 15 residues. Germline V gene sequence: CDR1 SEHNR, CDR2 FQNEAQ (reference sequence). The CDR3 DNA sequence: TGTGCCAGCAGCTTAGATGCAGACCCCAATTCACCCATCCACTTT. It encodes CASSLDADPNSPIHF.

The gene calls are TRBV2 and TRBJ1-5, with D possibly being TRBD1 (5 bases). The CDR3 length is 17 residues. The V gene lost 5 bases and the J gene lost 8 bases, with 25 bases spanning the gap. Looked up from germline, CDR1 is SNHLY and CDR2 is FYNNEI. The CDR3 sequence: CASSPRDLVVPGEPQHF. CDR3 DNA sequence: TGTGCCAGCAGTCCTCGGGACCTAGTCGTCCCCGGAGAGCCCCAGCATTTT.

This clonotype was seen only a few times. The rearrangement uses TRBV7-9 and TRBJ1-1, with D possibly being TRBD1 (6 bases). Trimming pared 4 bases from V and 6 bases from J, leaving 12 bases between. Looked up from germline, CDR1 is SEHNR and CDR2 is FQNEAQ (reference sequence). CDR3 length: 13 residues. This CDR3 reads CASSSVQGSEAFF. Here the CDR3 DNA reads TGTGCCAGCAGCTCTGTACAGGGCTCTGAAGCTTTCTTT.

This clonotype was observed many times. This sequence joins TRBV29-1 and TRBJ1-1, with D perhaps TRBD1 (5 bases). The CDR3 length is 12 residues. Germline CDR1 reads SQVTM; CDR2 reads ANQGSEA. V shed 0 bases and J shed 10 bases, with 12 bases lying between them. The CDR3 is CSVEDAGRRAFF. CDR3 DNA: TGCAGCGTTGAAGACGCAGGGAGGAGAGCTTTCTTT.

Comments on this clonotype: This could be a read error, since a much larger clone is one nucleotide away. V and J are TRBV10-3 and TRBJ2-5, with a tentative D call TRBD2 (5 bases). The tail of the sequence fits TRBJ2-7 better, so the J call may be wrong. The CDR3 spans 14 residues. Germline assignment: CDR1 ENHRY and CDR2 SYGVKD. The CDR3: CAISGRTSSGEQYF. The CDR3 DNA reads as TGTGCCATCAGTGGGAGGACTTCCTCCGGCGAGCAGTACTTC.